This T cell receptor beta chain comes out of a study of blood T cell repertoires in COVID-19. The CDR3 consists of 14 residues. CDR1 and CDR2 from the germline V gene are LGHDT and YNNKEL (reference sequence). V lost 2 bases, J lost 6 bases, and 10 bases lay in between. As handled by the study authors: Estimation of nucleated cell counts was performed using reference gene primer amplification. The data were produced by immunoSEQ multiplex PCR, yet TCRdb's version contains in-frame clones alone and is incomplete. Clone size and the V and J calls come from that table; the DNA yielded D and trimming. This table has 110,000 or so clones, approximately 87% appearing once.

The TCR was taken from a woman in her forties or fifties with acute or convalescent COVID-19. The chain has TRBV3-1 (or the pseudogene TRBV3-2) and TRBJ1-4; D is ambiguous. Input material: peripheral blood. CDR3 bases: TGTGCCAGCAGCCAATACTCCTCGGATGAAAAACTGTTTTTT. Its translation is CASSQYSSDEKLFF.